This T cell receptor beta chain was observed in a study of blood T cell repertoires in COVID-19. At the level of the study: Sources were T cells, B-cell-depleted T cells, or PBMCs; the material itself was cDNA or gDNA.

Some clones are missing from TCRdb's copy, which holds only in-frame ones; the method was immunoSEQ multiplex PCR. This table holds about 87,000 clones, 70% to 90% found once. Germline V gene lookup returns CDR1 SGHVS and CDR2 FQNEAQ. V lost 5 bases and J lost 8, with 18 bases in between. The CDR3 sequence is 14 residues long. The source material was peripheral blood. This chain connects TRBV7-8 to TRBJ2-5; TRBD1 might be the D (5 bases). The sequence came from a man aged 35 to 55 with acute or convalescent COVID-19. The CDR3 protein is CASSRRQRGTTQYF. The CDR3 region has the DNA TGTGCCAGCAGCCGCCGACAAAGGGGAACTACCCAGTACTTC.